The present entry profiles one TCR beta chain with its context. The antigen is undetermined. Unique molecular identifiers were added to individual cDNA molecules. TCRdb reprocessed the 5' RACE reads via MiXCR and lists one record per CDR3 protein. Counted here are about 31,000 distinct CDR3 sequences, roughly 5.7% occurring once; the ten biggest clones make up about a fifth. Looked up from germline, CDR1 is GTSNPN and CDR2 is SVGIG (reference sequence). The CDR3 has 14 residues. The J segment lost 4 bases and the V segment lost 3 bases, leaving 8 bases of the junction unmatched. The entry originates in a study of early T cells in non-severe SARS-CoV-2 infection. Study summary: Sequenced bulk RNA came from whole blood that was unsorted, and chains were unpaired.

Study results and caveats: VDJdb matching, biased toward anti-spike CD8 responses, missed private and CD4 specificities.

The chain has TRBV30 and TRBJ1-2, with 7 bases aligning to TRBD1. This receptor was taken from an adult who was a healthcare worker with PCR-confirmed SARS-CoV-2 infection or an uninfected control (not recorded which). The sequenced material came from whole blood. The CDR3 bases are TGTGCCTGGAGAAAACAGGGGAACGGCTATGGCTACACCTTC. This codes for CAWRKQGNGYGYTF.